Reported below is one T cell receptor beta chain. Its antigen is not known. The ends lost 0 bases at V and 2 bases at J; junction bases unmatched: 12. The CDR3 extends over 19 amino acids. Germline CDR1 is MGHRA and CDR2 is YSYEKL. MiXCR, applied by TCRdb to the 5' RACE reads, yields one record per CDR3 protein. This sample has roughly 630,000 distinct CDR3 sequences, with about 7% found just once. This entry belongs to a study of identical twins. Study results and caveats: Models predicted less out-of-frame TCR alpha sharing in monozygotic twins than was found. Conclusions relied on cross-sectional statistical analysis, not following the same donors. Reduced insertions were recorded for abundant cord blood beta clonotypes, with no such pattern in memory repertoires.

The same sample was also used in a study of yellow fever vaccine responses in identical twins. Per that study: Reportedly, the T cell response mounted by twins to vaccine seemed partly convergent, partly personalized.

The sample comprised PBMCs. The chain joins TRBV4-1 to TRBJ2-7; 11 bases are a match to TRBD2. This TCR was sampled from a woman aged 18 to 35 in good health. In nucleotides, the CDR3 is TGCGCCAGCAGCCAAGATCCCCCTAGCGGGAGGCTTACTACCTACGAGCAGTACTTC. As protein: CASSQDPPSGRLTTYEQYF.